This entry concerns a single T cell receptor beta chain. Its antigen is as yet unknown. Reverse transcription used roughly 0.5 to 1 ug RNA and random hexamers. The amplification used immunoSEQ multiplex PCR on TCR beta CDR3; it spanned 54 Vbeta and 13 Jbeta. Each CDR3 protein is one row after TCRdb ran MiXCR on the immunoSEQ multiplex PCR reads. The repertoire holds around 80,000 distinct CDR3 sequences, with approximately 94% as singletons. The record originates from a study of CD8 T cells in Susac syndrome. At the level of the study: Sequencing included Susac syndrome patients, six of them with active disease and roughly eight in remission. General study results and limits: The study conceded that relatively few individuals underwent its TCR sequencing and HLA analysis. The total CD8+ repertoires contained roughly 17 Susac-specific public clones, and the CD8+ TEMRA repertoires contained 5 or 6.

The germline V gene encodes CDR1 SGHVS and CDR2 FQNEAQ. The CDR3 length is 17 residues. Trimming cost V 2 bases and J 4 bases; bases outside gene matches: 8. The source material was CD8+ T cells from PBMCs. This clonotype was sampled from a human donor with Susac syndrome. This rearrangement joins TRBV7-8 to TRBJ2-1; 10 bases map to TRBD1. In DNA form, the CDR3 reads TGTGCCAGCAGCTTACTAGGACAGGGGGAGGTTTACAATGAGCAGTTCTTC. Translation gives CASSLLGQGEVYNEQFF.